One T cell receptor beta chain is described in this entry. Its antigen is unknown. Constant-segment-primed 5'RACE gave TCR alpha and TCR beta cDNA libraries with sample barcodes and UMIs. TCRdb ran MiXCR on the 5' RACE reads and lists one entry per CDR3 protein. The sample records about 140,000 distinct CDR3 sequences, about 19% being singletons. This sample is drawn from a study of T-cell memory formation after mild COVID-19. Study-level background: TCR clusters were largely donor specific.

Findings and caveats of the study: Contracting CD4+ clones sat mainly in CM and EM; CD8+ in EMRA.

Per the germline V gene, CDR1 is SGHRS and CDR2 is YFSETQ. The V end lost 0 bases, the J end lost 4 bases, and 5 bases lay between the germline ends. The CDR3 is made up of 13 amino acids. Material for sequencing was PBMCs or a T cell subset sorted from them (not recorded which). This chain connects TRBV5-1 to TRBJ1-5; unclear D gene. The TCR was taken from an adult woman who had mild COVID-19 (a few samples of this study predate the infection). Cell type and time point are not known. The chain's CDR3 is CASSLVGNQPQHF. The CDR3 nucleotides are TGCGCCAGCAGCTTGGTAGGGAATCAGCCCCAGCATTTT.